Shown below are 17 T cell receptor beta chains from a single sample sequenced in a study of PD-L1 blockade in urothelial cancer. The time point is: peripheral blood 6 weeks after treatment start. Assay used: immunoSEQ multiplex PCR; TCRdb lists only in-frame clones, some missing. The sample contains about 91,000 clones, less than 90% of which appear only once. The source material was PBMCs, sampled around atezolizumab (anti-PD-L1) treatment. The receptors shown here come from a man aged 65 to 79 with urothelial cancer.

Here the CDR3 DNA reads TGTGCCAGCAGTGGGGGCAGGGCTTCCTACGAGCAGTACTTC. Protein: CASSGGRASYEQYF. The chain joins TRBV2 to TRBJ2-7; maybe TRBD1 (5 bases). Deletions cut 4 bases from V and 1 base from J, with 11 bases between. Germline V gene data show CDR1 as SNHLY and CDR2 as FYNNEI. This CDR3 is built from 14 residues. Full variable domain (missing parts from reference TRBV2 and TRBJ2-7): EPEVTQTPSHQVTQMGQEVILRCVPISNHLYFYWYRQILGQKVEFLVSFYNNEISEKSEIFDDQFSVERPDGSNFTLKIRSTKLEDSAMYFCASSGGRASYEQYFGPGTRLTVT.

This clone was counted a few times. The genes are TRBV28 and TRBJ2-1, with 7 bases matching TRBD1. Germline values: CDR1 MDHEN, CDR2 SYDVKM. CDR3 length: 12 amino acids. Unmatched junction bases numbered 6, after V lost 5 bases and J lost 11 bases. The CDR3 nucleotides read TGTGCCAGCAGTCCTCCCAGGGGGAAGCAGTTCTTC. It is translated as CASSPPRGKQFF.

The V gene is TRBV11-3, the J gene TRBJ2-7; 8 bases are a match to TRBD1. V gave up 3 bases and J gave up 3 bases; unmatched junction bases: 7. Germline CDR1 SGHNT, CDR2 YENEEA. The CDR3 extends over 15 amino acids. In nucleotides, the CDR3 is TGTGCCAGCAGCTTTACCAGGGGGCTAATCTACGAGCAGTACTTC. Translation gives CASSFTRGLIYEQYF.

In DNA, the CDR3 is TGTGCCAGCAGTTTATCACAGGACAATGAGCAGTTCTTC. Its protein is CASSLSQDNEQFF. The chain is built from TRBV27 and TRBJ2-1, with D possibly being TRBD1 (5 bases). V shed 0 bases and J shed 5 bases, with 5 bases lying between them. Germline V gene data show CDR1 as MNHEY and CDR2 as SMNVEV (reference sequence). The CDR3 is made up of 13 amino acids.

This rearrangement joins TRBV30 to TRBJ2-5; D gene unclear. The CDR3 is 13 residues long. CDR1 is GTSNPN, CDR2 SVGIG, per germline (reference sequence). The V gene lost 3 bases and the J gene lost 7 bases, with 15 bases spanning the gap. The CDR3 protein is CAWRTGVDWTQYF. CDR3 sequence (DNA): TGTGCCTGGAGAACTGGAGTGGATTGGACCCAGTACTTC.

The chain joins TRBV10-1 to TRBJ1-3; unclear D gene. The ends were cut back, 0 bases at V and 2 bases at J, with 5 bases in the middle. Germline values: CDR1 WNHNN, CDR2 SYGVQD (reference sequence). This CDR3 has 14 amino acids. This CDR3 reads CASSESGTGNTIYF. The CDR3 coding sequence is TGCGCCAGCAGTGAGTCTGGCACTGGAAACACCATATATTTT.

The chain has TRBV11-3 and TRBJ2-2; 8 nucleotides match TRBD2. In germline, CDR1 is SGHNT, CDR2 YENEEA. The ends lost 5 bases at V and 4 bases at J; junction bases unmatched: 9. CDR3 length equals 16 residues. The CDR3 DNA sequence: TGTGCCAGCAGCCCTTTGGCGGGGGGTAGCACCGGGGAGCTGTTTTTT. Translated: CASSPLAGGSTGELFF. Full variable domain (rest looked up from reference TRBV11-3 and TRBJ2-2): EAGVVQSPRYKIIEKKQPVAFWCNPISGHNTLYWYLQNLGQGPELLIRYENEEAVDDSQLPKDRFSAERLKGVDSTLKIQPAELGDSAVYLCASSPLAGGSTGELFFGEGSRLTVL.

This rearrangement joins TRBV6-1 to TRBJ1-4, with TRBD1 matching over 7 bases. Germline V gene data show CDR1 as MNHNS and CDR2 as SASEGT. V lost 6 bases and J lost 8; bases outside the gene matches: 12. This CDR3 is built from 15 residues. CDR3 nucleotides: TGTGCCAGCAGGGTCGCGACAGGGCTAAGGGAAAAACTGTTTTTT. Residues: CASRVATGLREKLFF.

The chain uses TRBV19 and TRBJ1-3; 10 nucleotides align to TRBD1. The CDR3 is 17 amino acids. V lost 4 bases and J lost 0; bases outside the gene matches: 6. Germline CDR1 and CDR2: LNHDA and SQIVND (reference sequence). The CDR3 DNA sequence: TGTGCCAGTAGTAAGGGGACAGGGGCCAGCTCTGGAAACACCATATATTTT. Amino acid sequence: CASSKGTGASSGNTIYF.

This clone was seen only once. The junction differs from germline at one of its ends, possibly a read error. The V call is TRBV7-9, the J call TRBJ2-7, with D perhaps matching TRBD2 (6 bases). The CDR3 consists of 17 residues. CDR1 and CDR2 from the germline V gene are SEHNR and FQNEAQ (reference sequence). CDR3 nucleotide sequence: TGTGCCACCAGCTTCTATCATCGGGGACTGAGCTCCTACGAGCAGTACTTC. Its translation is CATSFYHRGLSSYEQYF.

In its sample, this clone was seen once. The chain links TRBV5-1 to TRBJ2-1, with D maybe TRBD2 (5 bases). Germline CDR1 SGHRS, CDR2 YFSETQ. Between the trimmed V and J ends, which lost 4 bases and 9 bases, there was a span of 17 bases. The CDR3 is made up of 14 amino acids. The CDR3 loop reads CASSPSGSGGEQFF. The CDR3 DNA follows: TGCGCCAGCAGCCCCTCGGGGAGTGGCGGTGAGCAGTTCTTC.

V and J are TRBV7-2 and TRBJ2-1; TRBD2 matches at 13 bases. The germline gives CDR1 SGHTA, CDR2 FQGNSA. This CDR3 region has 16 residues. V lost 5 bases and J lost 2; bases outside the gene matches: 3. Written as DNA, the CDR3 is TGTGCCAGCAGCGTTACTAGCGGGGGGGCCTACAATGAGCAGTTCTTC. Its protein is CASSVTSGGAYNEQFF.

The chain is built from TRBV2 and TRBJ2-1; D might be TRBD1 (6 bases). The ends were cut back, 7 bases at V and 8 bases at J, with 12 bases in the middle. CDR1 SNHLY and CDR2 FYNNEI come from the germline V gene. The CDR3 is 12 amino acids. The CDR3 spells CASTGETDEQFF. In DNA, the CDR3 is TGTGCCAGCACAGGGGAGACTGATGAGCAGTTCTTC.

J is TRBJ1-3 and V is TRBV11-2, with D possibly TRBD1 on 6 matching bases. The germline CDR1 and CDR2 sequences are SGHAT and FQNNGV. The CDR3 consists of 16 residues. With 5 bases removed from V and 0 bases from J, the gap between germline ends came to 14 bases. CDR3 bases: TGTGCCAGCAGCCCACTGACAGGCCGCTCTGGAAACACCATATATTTT. Translation gives CASSPLTGRSGNTIYF.

The gene calls are TRBV2 and TRBJ1-3; TRBD1 agrees at 7 bases. Germline loops: CDR1 SNHLY, CDR2 FYNNEI. The ends lost 3 bases at V and 5 bases at J; junction bases unmatched: 10. The CDR3 has 16 residues. CDR3 region: CASSDWDSPLRNTIYF. In nucleotides, the CDR3 is TGTGCCAGCAGTGATTGGGACAGCCCTCTAAGAAACACCATATATTTT.

V usage is TRBV5-1 and J usage is TRBJ2-7, with TRBD2 matching over 8 bases. The germline gives CDR1 SGHRS, CDR2 YFSETQ. Losses at the gene ends were 4 bases for V and 9 bases for J; bases not matched to a gene: 18. The length of the CDR3 is 16 residues. Here the CDR3 DNA reads TGCGCCAGCAGCCCGTCGGGCGGGAGGTCCCCTGGGGGGCAGTACTTC. Its protein product is CASSPSGGRSPGGQYF.

This chain links TRBV11-2 with TRBJ2-5; 12 nucleotides align to TRBD2. V lost 3 bases to trimming and J lost 4 bases; unmatched junction nucleotides: 3. Germline V lookup: CDR1 SGHAT, CDR2 FQNNGV. The CDR3 length is 15 residues. The CDR3 nucleotides are TGTGCCAGCAGCTTGGGACTAGCGGGCGTAGAGACCCAGTACTTC. This codes for CASSLGLAGVETQYF.